The clone carrying this TCR beta chain was detected a few times. Its antigen is still unknown. Together with a sample-barcoded 5' primer, a J-beta primer mix was included in a second PCR lasting about 7 to 12 cycles. TCRdb re-analysed the 5' RACE reads in MiXCR, keeping a single row per CDR3 protein. Altogether about 2 million distinct CDR3 sequences are present, 40% to 55% being singletons, with the ten largest covering roughly 2%. This entry comes from a study of blood T cells in healthy people across ages. The CDR3 totals 18 residues. CDR1 and CDR2 (germline): SGHRS, YFSETQ. Germline trimming cut 1 base from V and 5 bases from J; bases unmatched to any gene: 13. General study results and limits: Any conclusive comparison of naive versus antigen-experienced cells was prevented by using unsorted PBMCs. It was the long-lived donors that had more naive CD4+ cells and higher diversity than aged donors.

The V call is TRBV5-1, the J call TRBJ2-1; 9 positions match TRBD2. This receptor was obtained from a woman between 40 and 55 years old in good health. The sample taken for sequencing was blood. The CDR3 DNA follows: TGCGCCAGCAGCTTGAGGTCCCTTTCAGCGGGGGGCGACAATGAGCAGTTCTTC. It encodes CASSLRSLSAGGDNEQFF.